The text below deals with one T cell receptor (beta chain). Assay: immunoSEQ multiplex PCR; the TCRdb copy retains only in-frame clones and omits some. Among about 140,000 clones listed, approximately 86% were seen once. CDR1 is GTSNPN, CDR2 SVGIG, per germline (reference sequence). V was trimmed by 4 bases and J by 4 bases, leaving 13 bases between them. The length of the CDR3 is 13 residues. These data come from a study of blood T cell repertoires in COVID-19. Source material: peripheral blood. This clonotype was sampled from a woman in her fifties or sixties with acute or convalescent COVID-19. The chain recombines TRBV30 with TRBJ1-2; D may be TRBD1 (5 bases). CDR3 in DNA: TGTGCCTGGACCCAGGGCGAGCTCTATGGCTACACCTTC. Translating gives CAWTQGELYGYTF.